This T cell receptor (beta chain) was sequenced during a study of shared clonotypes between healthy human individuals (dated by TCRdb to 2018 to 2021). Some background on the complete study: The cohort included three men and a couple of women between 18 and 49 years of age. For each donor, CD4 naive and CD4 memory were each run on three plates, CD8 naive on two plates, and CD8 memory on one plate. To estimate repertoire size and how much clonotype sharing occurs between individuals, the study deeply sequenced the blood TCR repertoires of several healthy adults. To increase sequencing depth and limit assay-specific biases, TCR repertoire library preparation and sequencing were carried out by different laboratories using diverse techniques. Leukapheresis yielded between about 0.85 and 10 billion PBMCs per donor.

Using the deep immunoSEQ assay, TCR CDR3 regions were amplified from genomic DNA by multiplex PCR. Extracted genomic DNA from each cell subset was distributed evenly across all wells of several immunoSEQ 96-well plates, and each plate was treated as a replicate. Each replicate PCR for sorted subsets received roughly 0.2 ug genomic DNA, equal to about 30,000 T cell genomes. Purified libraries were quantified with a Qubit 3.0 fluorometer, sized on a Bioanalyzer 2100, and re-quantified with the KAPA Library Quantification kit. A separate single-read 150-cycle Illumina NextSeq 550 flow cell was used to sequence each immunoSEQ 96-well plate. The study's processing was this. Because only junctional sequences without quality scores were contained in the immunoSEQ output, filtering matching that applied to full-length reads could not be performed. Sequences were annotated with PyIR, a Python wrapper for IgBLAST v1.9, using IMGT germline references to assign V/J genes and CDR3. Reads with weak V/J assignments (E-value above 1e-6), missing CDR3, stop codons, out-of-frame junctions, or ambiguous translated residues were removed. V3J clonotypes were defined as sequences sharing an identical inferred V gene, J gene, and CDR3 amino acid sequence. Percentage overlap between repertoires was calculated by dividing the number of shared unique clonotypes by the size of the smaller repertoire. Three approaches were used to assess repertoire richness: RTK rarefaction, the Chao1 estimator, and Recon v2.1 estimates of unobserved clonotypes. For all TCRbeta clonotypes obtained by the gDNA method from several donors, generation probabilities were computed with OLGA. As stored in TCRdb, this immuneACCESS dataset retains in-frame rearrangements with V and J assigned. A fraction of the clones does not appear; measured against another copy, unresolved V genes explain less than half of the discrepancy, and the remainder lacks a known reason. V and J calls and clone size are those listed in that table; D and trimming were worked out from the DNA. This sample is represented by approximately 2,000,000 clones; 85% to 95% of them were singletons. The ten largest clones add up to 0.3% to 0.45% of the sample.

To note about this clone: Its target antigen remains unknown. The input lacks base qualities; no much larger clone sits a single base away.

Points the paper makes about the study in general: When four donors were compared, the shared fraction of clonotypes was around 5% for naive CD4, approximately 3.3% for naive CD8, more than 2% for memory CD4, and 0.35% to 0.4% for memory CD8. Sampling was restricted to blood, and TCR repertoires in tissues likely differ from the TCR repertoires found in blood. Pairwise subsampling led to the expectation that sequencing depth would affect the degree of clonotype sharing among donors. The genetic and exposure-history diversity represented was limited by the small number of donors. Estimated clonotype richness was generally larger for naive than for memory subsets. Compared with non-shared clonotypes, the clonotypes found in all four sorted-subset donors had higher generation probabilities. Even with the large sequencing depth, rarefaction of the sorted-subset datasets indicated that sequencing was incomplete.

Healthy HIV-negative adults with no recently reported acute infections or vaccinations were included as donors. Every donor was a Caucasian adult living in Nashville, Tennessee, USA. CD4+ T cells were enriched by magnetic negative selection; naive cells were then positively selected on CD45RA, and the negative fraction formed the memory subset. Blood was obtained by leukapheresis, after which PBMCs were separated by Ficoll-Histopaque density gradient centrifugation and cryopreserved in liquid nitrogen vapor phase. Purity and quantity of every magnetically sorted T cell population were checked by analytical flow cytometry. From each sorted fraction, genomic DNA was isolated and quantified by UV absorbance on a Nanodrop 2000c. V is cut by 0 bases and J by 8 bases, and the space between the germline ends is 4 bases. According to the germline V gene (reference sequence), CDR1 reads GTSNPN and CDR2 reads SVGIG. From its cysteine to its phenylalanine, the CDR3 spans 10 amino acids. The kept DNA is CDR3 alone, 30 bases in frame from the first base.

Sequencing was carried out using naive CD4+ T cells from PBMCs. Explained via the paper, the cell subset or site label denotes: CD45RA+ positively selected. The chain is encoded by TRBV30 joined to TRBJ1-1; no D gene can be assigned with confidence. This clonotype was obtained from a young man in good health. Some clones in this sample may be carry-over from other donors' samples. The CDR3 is CAWSVSEAFF. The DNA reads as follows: TGTGCCTGGAGTGTAAGCGAAGCTTTCTTT. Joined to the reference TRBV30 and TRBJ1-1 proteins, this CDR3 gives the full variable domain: SQTIHQWPATLVQPVGSPLSLECTVEGTSNPNLYWYRQAAGRGLQLLFYSVGIGQISSEVPQNLSASRPQDRQFILSSKKLLLSDSGFYLCAWSVSEAFFGQGTRLTVV.